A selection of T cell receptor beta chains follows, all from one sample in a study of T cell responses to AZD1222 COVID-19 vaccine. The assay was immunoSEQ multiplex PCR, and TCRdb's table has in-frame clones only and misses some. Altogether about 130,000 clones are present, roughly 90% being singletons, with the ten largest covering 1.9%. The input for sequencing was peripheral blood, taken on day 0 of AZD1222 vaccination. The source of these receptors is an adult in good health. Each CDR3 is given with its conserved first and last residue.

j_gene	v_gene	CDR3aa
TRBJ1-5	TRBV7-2	CASSLRRSNQPQHF
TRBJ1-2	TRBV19	CASNLGPGGDYGYTF
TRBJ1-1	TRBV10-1	CASKRDGNTEAFF
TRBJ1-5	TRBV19	CASSISFFWSQVDQPQHF
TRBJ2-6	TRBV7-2	CASSSGANVLTF
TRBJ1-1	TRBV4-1	CASSPHRGQGTEAFF
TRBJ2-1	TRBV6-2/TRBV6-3	CASSYRGVYNEQFF
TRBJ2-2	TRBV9	CASSVATGEETGELFF
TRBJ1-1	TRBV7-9	CASSLDMISTEAFF
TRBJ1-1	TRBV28	CASSLLGASTEAFF
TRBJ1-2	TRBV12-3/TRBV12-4	CASRDRPNYGYTF
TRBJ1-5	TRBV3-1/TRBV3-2	CASSLTGVYQPQHF
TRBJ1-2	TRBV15	CATSGQAGNYGYTF
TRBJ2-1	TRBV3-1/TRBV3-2	CASSRRGVYNEQFF
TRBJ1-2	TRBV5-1	CASSLTNYGYTF
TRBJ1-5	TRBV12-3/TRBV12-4	CASSWDNQPQHF
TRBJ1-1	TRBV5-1	CASSLEQGEAFF
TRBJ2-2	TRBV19	CATKAGARSDTGELFF
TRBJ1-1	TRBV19	CASTLLPGQGSINTEAFF
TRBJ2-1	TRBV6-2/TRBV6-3	CASSSSQDWGRNNEQFF
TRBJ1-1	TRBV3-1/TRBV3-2	CASSQDGTRRGLANTEAFF
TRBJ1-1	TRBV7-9	CASSATINTEAFF
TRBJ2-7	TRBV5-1	CASNLAPGSGYEQYF
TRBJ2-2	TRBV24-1	CATSDSRGSRNTGELFF
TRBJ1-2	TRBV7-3	CASSLAPGAGYTF
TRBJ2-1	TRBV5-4	CASSSNLAGELFF
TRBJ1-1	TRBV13	CASSLDSVNTEAFF
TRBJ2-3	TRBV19	CANQTSGPMDTQYF
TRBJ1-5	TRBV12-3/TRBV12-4	CASSPQANQPQHF
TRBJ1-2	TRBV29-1	CSVDPRYNYGYTF
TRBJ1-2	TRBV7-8	CASSLDAGVNYGYTF
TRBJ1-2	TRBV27	CASSPWTGDLSYGYTF
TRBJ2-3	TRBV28	CASRSRSNRGPTDTQYF
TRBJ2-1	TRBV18	CASSLNMDRGQGEQFF
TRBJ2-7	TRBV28	CASSLGLGLGENEQYF